This TCR beta chain is from a study of identical twins. TCRdb used MiXCR to reprocess the 5' RACE reads, holding one entry per CDR3 protein. This table holds 650,000 to 750,000 distinct CDR3 sequences, about 20% found once. CDR1 and CDR2 from the germline V gene are SEHNR and FQNEAQ (reference sequence). The V end was cut by 1 base, the J end by 3 bases, with 9 bases between. This CDR3 spans 14 amino acids. These sequences were also reported in another study, on T cells expressing NK-cell markers.

The TCR comes from a woman aged 18 to 35 in good health. The chain uses TRBV7-9 and TRBJ1-1; D ambiguous. The sample was PBMCs. The CDR3 bases are TGTGCCAGCAGCTTAGGGAGTAGGTACACTGAAGCTTTCTTT. Its protein product is CASSLGSRYTEAFF.